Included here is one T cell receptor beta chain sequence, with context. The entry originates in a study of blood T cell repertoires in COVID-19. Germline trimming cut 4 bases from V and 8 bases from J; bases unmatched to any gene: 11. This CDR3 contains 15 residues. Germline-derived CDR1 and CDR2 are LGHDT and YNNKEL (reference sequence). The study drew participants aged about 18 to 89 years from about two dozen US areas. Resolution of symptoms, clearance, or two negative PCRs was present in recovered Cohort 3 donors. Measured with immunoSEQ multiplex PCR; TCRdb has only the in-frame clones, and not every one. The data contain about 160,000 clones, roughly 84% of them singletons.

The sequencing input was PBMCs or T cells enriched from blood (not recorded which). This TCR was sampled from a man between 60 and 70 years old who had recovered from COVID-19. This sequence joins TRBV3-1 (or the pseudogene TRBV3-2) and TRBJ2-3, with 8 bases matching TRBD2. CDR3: CASSRAGEILGTQYF. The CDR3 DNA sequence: TGTGCCAGCAGCCGAGCGGGAGAAATTCTAGGTACGCAGTATTTT.